The present T cell receptor beta chain was sequenced within a study of cytomegalovirus exposure and HLA in healthy donors. Regarding the study as a whole: Cytomegalovirus association was listed for around 180 TCR beta chains.

In germline, CDR1 is LNHDA, CDR2 SQIVND (reference sequence). This CDR3 region has 18 residues. V lost 6 bases and J lost 2; bases outside the gene matches: 15. Concerning this clone: The target antigen is unknown.

Researchers ran the PCR with 60 Vbeta and 13 Jbeta primers. Using immunoSEQ multiplex PCR, the repertoire was profiled, and TCRdb retains in-frame clones only, with some absent. The table records around 130,000 clones, around 80% of them present only once. The chain uses TRBV19 and TRBJ1-5; 8 bases are shared with TRBD1. This clonotype was sampled from a woman younger than 30 in good health and CMV-seronegative. Sequencing was performed on PBMCs. CDR3 nucleotide sequence: TGTGCCAGTAGGCGACAGGGGTCGCCCGACTTCGGCAATCAGCCCCAGCATTTT. This encodes CASRRQGSPDFGNQPQHF.